Here is one TCR beta chain with its context. Clones were read by immunoSEQ multiplex PCR, and TCRdb kept only the in-frame ones, dropping some. The table shows just under 40,000 clones, with roughly nine tenths occurring only once. The record originates from a study of PD-L1 blockade in urothelial cancer. Looking at the study overall: At some point between 2013 and 2015 therapy began: atezolizumab 1,200 mg intravenously every 3 weeks.

Time point defined: pretreatment peripheral blood. Sample numbers ranged from 1 to 8 per patient, encompassing pretreatment and on-treatment collections. Germline lookup yields CDR1 MNHEY and CDR2 SMNVEV (reference sequence). CDR3 length: 15 amino acids. V gave up 2 bases and J gave up 0 bases, with 11 bases separating them. The sequence was obtained from a woman aged 55-75 years with urothelial cancer. The chain recombines TRBV27 with TRBJ2-7; D may be TRBD1 (6 bases). Sequenced material: PBMCs, taken around atezolizumab (anti-PD-L1) treatment. CDR3 DNA: TGTGCCAGCAGTTTACAGGGGACCGCCTCCTACGAGCAGTACTTC. As protein: CASSLQGTASYEQYF.